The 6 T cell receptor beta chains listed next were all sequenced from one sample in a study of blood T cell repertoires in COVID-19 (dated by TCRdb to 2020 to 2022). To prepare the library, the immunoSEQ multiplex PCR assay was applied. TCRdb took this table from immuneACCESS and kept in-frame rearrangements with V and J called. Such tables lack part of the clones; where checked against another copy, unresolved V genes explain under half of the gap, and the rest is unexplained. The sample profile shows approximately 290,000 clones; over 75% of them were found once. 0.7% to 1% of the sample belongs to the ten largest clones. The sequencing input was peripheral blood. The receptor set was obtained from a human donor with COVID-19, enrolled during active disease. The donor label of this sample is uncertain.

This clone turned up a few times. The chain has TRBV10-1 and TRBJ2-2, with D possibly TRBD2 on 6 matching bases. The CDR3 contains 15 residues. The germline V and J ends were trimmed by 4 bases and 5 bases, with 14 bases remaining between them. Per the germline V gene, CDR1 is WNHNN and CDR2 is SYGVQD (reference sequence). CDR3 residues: CASSGPSEGTGELFF. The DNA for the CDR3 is TGCGCCAGCAGTGGCCCTAGCGAGGGGACCGGGGAGCTGTTTTTT.

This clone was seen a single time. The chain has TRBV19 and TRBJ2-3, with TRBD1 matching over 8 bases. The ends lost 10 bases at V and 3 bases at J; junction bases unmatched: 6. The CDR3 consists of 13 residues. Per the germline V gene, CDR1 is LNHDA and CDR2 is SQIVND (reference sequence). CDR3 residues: CATDRVGTDTQYF. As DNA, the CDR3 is TGTGCCACGGACAGGGTAGGAACAGATACGCAGTATTTT.

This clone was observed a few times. This CDR3 reads CASSSGRTDSNYGYTF. The CDR3 DNA reads TGTGCCAGCAGCTCGGGACGGACAGATTCTAACTATGGCTACACCTTC. The chain combines TRBV5-4 with TRBJ1-2; possibly TRBD1 for D (6 bases). V lost 3 bases to trimming and J lost 0 bases, with 15 bases between them. CDR1 is SGHNT and CDR2 is YYREEE in the germline V gene (reference sequence). The CDR3 spans 16 residues.

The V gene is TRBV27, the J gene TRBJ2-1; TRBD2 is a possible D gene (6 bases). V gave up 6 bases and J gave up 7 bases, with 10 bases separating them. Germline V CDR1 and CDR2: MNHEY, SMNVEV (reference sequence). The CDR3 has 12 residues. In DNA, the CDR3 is TGTGCCAGCAGACCGGGGAGGAATGAGCAGTTCTTC. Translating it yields CASRPGRNEQFF.

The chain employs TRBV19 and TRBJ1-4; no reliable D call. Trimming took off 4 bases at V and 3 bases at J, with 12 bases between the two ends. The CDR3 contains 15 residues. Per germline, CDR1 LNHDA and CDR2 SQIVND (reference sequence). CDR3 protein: CASSSGGSPNEKLFF. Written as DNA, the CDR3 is TGTGCCAGTAGTAGCGGCGGCAGTCCTAATGAAAAACTGTTTTTT.

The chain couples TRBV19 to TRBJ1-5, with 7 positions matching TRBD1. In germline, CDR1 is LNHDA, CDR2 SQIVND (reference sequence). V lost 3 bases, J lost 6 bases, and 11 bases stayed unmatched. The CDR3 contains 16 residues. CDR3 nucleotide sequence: TGTGCCAGTAGTATTACCCCGGGACAGCTCGGTCAGCCCCAGCATTTT. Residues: CASSITPGQLGQPQHF.